These T cell receptor beta chains were read from a single sample in a study of cytomegalovirus exposure and HLA in healthy donors. This table comes from immunoSEQ multiplex PCR, and its TCRdb copy is limited to in-frame clones, with some not included. In the table there are 150,000 to 200,000 clones, just over 75% of which are singletons. The sequencing input was PBMCs. These receptors originate from a man in his thirties or forties in good health and CMV-seronegative. CDR3s include the opening cysteine and the closing phenylalanine or tryptophan. The order of the fields is V gene, J gene, clone size, D gene, CDR3 protein, CDR3 DNA. A D gene is named only where the DNA matches it firmly. Clone sizes are given selectively: once, few, many, or a class where the clone is expanded.

TRBV9,TRBJ2-2,-,-,CASSVVSAGELFF,TGTGCCAGCAGCGTAGTTAGCGCTGGGGAGCTGTTTTTT
TRBV5-6,TRBJ1-2,-,TRBD1,CASSPRGLKPGYTF,TGTGCCAGCAGCCCCAGGGGGTTGAAGCCGGGCTACACCTTC
TRBV28,TRBJ1-5,-,-,CASIGTRSNQPQHF,TGTGCCAGCATCGGGACAAGGTCTAATCAGCCCCAGCATTTT
TRBV6-1,TRBJ1-5,-,-,CASSERGWGDRNQPQHF,TGTGCCAGCAGTGAACGGGGTTGGGGGGATCGCAATCAGCCCCAGCATTTT
TRBV6-4,TRBJ2-1,-,TRBD1,CASSDSTGGSNEQFF,TGTGCCAGCAGTGACTCCACAGGGGGGAGCAATGAGCAGTTCTTC
TRBV11-2,TRBJ2-7,few,-,CASNPTQRAEQYF,TGTGCCAGCAACCCCACCCAGAGGGCCGAGCAGTACTTC
TRBV7-3,TRBJ2-2,few,-,CASSPSTGELFF,TGTGCCAGCAGCCCCTCCACCGGGGAGCTGTTTTTT
TRBV28,TRBJ1-3,-,-,CASSPPIFYTIYF,TGTGCCAGCAGCCCCCCTATCTTTTACACCATATATTTT
TRBV9,TRBJ1-1,-,-,CASSVGTRATEAFF,TGTGCCAGCAGCGTAGGAACGAGGGCCACTGAAGCTTTCTTT
TRBV10-1,TRBJ2-1,-,TRBD2,CASSSVTSGRFSEQFF,TGCGCCAGCAGTTCTGTAACTAGCGGGAGGTTCAGTGAGCAGTTCTTC
TRBV5-5,TRBJ1-5,few,TRBD1,CASSGTGSQPQHF,TGTGCCAGCAGCGGGACAGGGAGCCAGCCCCAGCATTTT
TRBV5-6,TRBJ2-7,-,TRBD1,CASSLPGQGTSYEQYF,TGTGCCAGCAGCTTGCCAGGACAGGGGACCTCCTACGAGCAGTACTTC
TRBV10-1,TRBJ2-7,-,TRBD2,CASSELQLAGASYEQYF,TGCGCCAGCAGTGAGTTACAACTAGCGGGAGCCTCCTACGAGCAGTACTTC
TRBV9,TRBJ2-7,-,-,CASSVAHSSYEQYF,TGTGCCAGCAGCGTAGCTCATAGCTCCTACGAGCAGTACTTC
TRBV27,TRBJ2-3,-,TRBD2,CASSTLGGRASDTQYF,TGTGCCAGCAGTACCCTTGGCGGGAGGGCCTCAGATACGCAGTATTTT
TRBV30,TRBJ1-2,-,-,CAWSPSGGYGYTF,TGTGCCTGGAGTCCCAGTGGAGGCTATGGCTACACCTTC
TRBV5-4,TRBJ2-2,once,TRBD2,CASSSRTSGTGELFF,TGTGCCAGCAGCTCAAGGACTAGCGGTACCGGGGAGCTGTTTTTT
TRBV19,TRBJ2-1,few,-,CASSISGSPENEQFF,TGTGCCAGTAGTATAAGTGGATCACCGGAGAATGAGCAGTTCTTC
TRBV2,TRBJ1-1,-,-,CATLVRSEAFF,TGTGCCACACTGGTGAGGTCTGAAGCTTTCTTT
TRBV10-3,TRBJ2-3,-,TRBD1,CASIGTGTDTQYF,TGTGCCTCCATTGGGACAGGCACAGATACGCAGTATTTT
TRBV28,TRBJ1-2,-,-,CASTSIQAYTF,TGTGCCAGCACGTCAATTCAGGCCTACACCTTC
TRBV28,TRBJ1-2,few,TRBD1,CASSLGTALNYGYTF,TGTGCCAGCAGCCTCGGGACAGCCCTTAACTATGGCTACACCTTC
TRBV18,TRBJ1-2,-,-,CASSLGRTGYYTF,TGTGCCAGCTCACTCGGGCGAACAGGGTACTACACCTTC
TRBV15,TRBJ1-6,few,-,CATSRELLPDSPLHF,TGTGCCACCAGCAGAGAATTACTTCCGGATTCACCCCTCCACTTT
TRBV9,TRBJ1-2,-,TRBD1,CASSGQGRETF,TGTGCCAGCAGCGGACAGGGAAGAGAAACCTTC
TRBV19,TRBJ2-2,-,TRBD2,CASSMRTSGRGSGELFF,TGTGCCAGTAGTATGAGGACTAGCGGGAGGGGCAGCGGGGAGCTGTTTTTT